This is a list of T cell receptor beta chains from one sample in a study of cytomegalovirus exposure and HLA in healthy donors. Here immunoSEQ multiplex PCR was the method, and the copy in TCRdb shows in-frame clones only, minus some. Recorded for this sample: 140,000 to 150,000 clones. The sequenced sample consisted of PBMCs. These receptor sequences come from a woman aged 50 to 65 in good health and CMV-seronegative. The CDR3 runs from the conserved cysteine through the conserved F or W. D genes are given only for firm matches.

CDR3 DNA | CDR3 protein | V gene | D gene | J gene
TGTGCCACCAGAAGGGGACACACGAATGAAAAACTGTTTTTT | CATRRGHTNEKLFF | TRBV6-1 | - | TRBJ1-4
TGTGCCAGTAGTATAGTAAGGACAGAGCAGTTCTTC | CASSIVRTEQFF | TRBV19 | - | TRBJ2-1
TGTGCCAGCAGTGAAGGAGGGAGTCAGGGTGACTATGGCTACACCTTC | CASSEGGSQGDYGYTF | TRBV25-1 | - | TRBJ1-2
TGCGCCAGCAGCCAAGAGGACAGGGGCGGTACTGAAGCTTTCTTT | CASSQEDRGGTEAFF | TRBV4-1 | TRBD1 | TRBJ1-1
TGCGCCAGCAGCTTGGGACAGGTCTATGGCTACACCTTC | CASSLGQVYGYTF | TRBV5-1 | - | TRBJ1-2
TGTGCCAGCAGCGTACGGGGGGGGCCGGCAGATACGCAGTATTTT | CASSVRGGPADTQYF | TRBV9 | TRBD2 | TRBJ2-3
TGTGCCAGCTTCGGGAGTTCGAACGAGCAGTACTTC | CASFGSSNEQYF | TRBV6-1 | - | TRBJ2-7
TGTGCCAGCAGCATTAGCGGGAGTCGCACAGATACGCAGTATTTT | CASSISGSRTDTQYF | TRBV9 | TRBD2 | TRBJ2-3
TGTGCCACCAGCAGAGTCAGCCAAGAGACCCAGTACTTC | CATSRVSQETQYF | TRBV15 | - | TRBJ2-5
TGTGCCAGCGGATCCGGGACAGCGAACACCGGGGAGCTGTTTTTT | CASGSGTANTGELFF | TRBV27 | TRBD1 | TRBJ2-2